The next 14 T cell receptor beta chains were all read from a single sample in a study of shared clonotypes between healthy human individuals. Sequenced by immunoSEQ multiplex PCR; TCRdb stores in-frame clones only, minus some. The data contain around 1.5 million clones, roughly 98% of them singletons. Material for sequencing was naive CD4+ T cells sorted from blood. The subset was: CD45RA+ positively selected. These receptor sequences come from a man under 40 in good health.

This rearrangement joins TRBV7-9 to TRBJ2-7; 12 nucleotides align to TRBD2. V dropped 6 bases and J dropped 1; count of bases not matched to a gene: 10. CDR3 length: 17 residues. From germline, CDR1 is SEHNR and CDR2 FQNEAQ (reference sequence). This chain's CDR3 is CASRLTSGRGGSYEQYF. For the CDR3, the DNA is TGTGCCAGCAGATTGACTAGCGGGAGAGGCGGGTCCTACGAGCAGTACTTC.

The chain is built from TRBV19 and TRBJ2-5; 9 nucleotides agree with TRBD2. There are 16 residues in the CDR3. Trimming cost V 7 bases and J 5 bases; bases outside gene matches: 14. The V gene's germline CDR1 is LNHDA and CDR2 SQIVND (reference sequence). CDR3 sequence: CASTGSPSAGGETQYF. As DNA, the CDR3 is TGTGCCAGTACCGGGTCCCCTAGCGCGGGAGGGGAGACCCAGTACTTC.

V gene TRBV7-2 combines with J gene TRBJ1-5, with TRBD1 matching 7 bases. J gave up 0 bases and V 0 bases, and 8 bases lay outside the gene matches. This CDR3 has 18 residues. Germline loops: CDR1 SGHTA, CDR2 FQGNSA. The CDR3: CASSLAAGGSNSNQPQHF. DNA of the CDR3: TGTGCCAGCAGCTTAGCGGCAGGGGGAAGTAATAGCAATCAGCCCCAGCATTTT. The variable domain in full, completed from reference TRBV7-2 and TRBJ1-5, reads GAGVSQSPSNKVTEKGKDVELRCDPISGHTALYWYRQSLGQGLEFLIYFQGNSAPDKSGLPSDRFSAERTGGSVSTLTIQRTQQEDSAVYLCASSLAAGGSNSNQPQHFGDGTRLSIL.

The chain uses TRBV29-1 and TRBJ2-2, with D hard to call. From germline, CDR1 is SQVTM and CDR2 ANQGSEA. The CDR3 is 13 residues long. Trimming stripped 4 bases from V and 0 bases from J, with 6 bases between. The CDR3 spells CSVAQTNTGELFF. CDR3 nucleotide sequence: TGCAGCGTTGCCCAGACGAACACCGGGGAGCTGTTTTTT.

The V and J genes are TRBV29-1 and TRBJ1-2; 7 bases align to TRBD1. CDR3 length: 13 amino acids. Germline V lookup: CDR1 SQVTM, CDR2 ANQGSEA. With 3 bases clipped from V and 2 bases from J, the junction kept 3 bases outside the gene matches. The CDR3 nucleotides read TGCAGCGTTGATACGGGACAGAACTATGGCTACACCTTC. It codes for CSVDTGQNYGYTF.

The chain has TRBV27 and TRBJ2-1, with a possible D match to TRBD1 (6 bases). Germline V gene lookup returns CDR1 MNHEY and CDR2 SMNVEV (reference sequence). This CDR3 has 16 residues. Trimming stripped 3 bases from V and 7 bases from J, with 19 bases between. The CDR3 DNA sequence: TGTGCCAGCAGTTTGGGACCTTGGGCCCAGGGGAATGAGCAGTTCTTC. Its protein product is CASSLGPWAQGNEQFF.

CDR3: CASSLGVSRMNTDTQYF. The CDR3 nucleotides read TGTGCCAGCAGCTTAGGAGTTTCTAGGATGAACACAGATACGCAGTATTTT. The V gene is TRBV11-2, the J gene TRBJ2-3; D ambiguous. CDR1 and CDR2 (germline): SGHAT, FQNNGV. The V gene lost 1 base and the J gene lost 2 bases, with 16 bases spanning the gap. The CDR3 spans 17 residues.

This clone occurred once. The chain carries TRBV18 and TRBJ2-1, with 8 bases identical to TRBD1. The CDR3 loop spans 15 amino acids. The germline gives CDR1 KGHSH, CDR2 LQKENI. V gave up 3 bases and J gave up 6 bases; unmatched junction bases: 7. The CDR3 region is CASSPGQVVSNEQFF. The CDR3 DNA sequence: TGTGCCAGCTCACCGGGACAGGTAGTTTCCAATGAGCAGTTCTTC.

V is TRBV11-2 and J is TRBJ1-5; D unresolved. Looked up from germline, CDR1 is SGHAT and CDR2 is FQNNGV. Between the trimmed V and J ends, which lost 1 base and 9 bases, there was a span of 13 bases. This CDR3 has 14 amino acids. The CDR3 protein is CASSLVAGNGPQHF. CDR3 nucleotide sequence: TGTGCCAGCAGCTTAGTGGCGGGGAATGGGCCCCAGCATTTT.

This chain links TRBV11-2 with TRBJ2-5, with a weak D call TRBD2 (6 bases). The CDR3 runs to 15 residues. CDR1 and CDR2 (germline): SGHAT, FQNNGV. Trimming cost V 1 base and J 0 bases, with 9 bases left between them. CDR3 sequence: CASSLGTGDQETQYF. The CDR3 bases are TGTGCCAGCAGCTTAGGTACGGGGGACCAAGAGACCCAGTACTTC.

This clone came up once. The chain recombines TRBV6-6 with TRBJ2-2; TRBD1 might be the D (6 bases). CDR3 length: 14 amino acids. The germline gives CDR1 MNHNY, CDR2 SVGAGI (reference sequence). Trimming shortened V by 4 bases and J by 5 bases, and 11 bases separated the two germline ends. This CDR3 is CASSFRGFTGELFF. The DNA of the CDR3 is TGTGCCAGCAGTTTCAGGGGTTTTACCGGGGAGCTGTTTTTT.

This chain connects TRBV30 to TRBJ2-3; 11 bases are a match to TRBD2. V shed 2 bases, J shed 1 base, and the junction held 5 bases outside the gene matches. This CDR3 region has 16 residues. Germline lookup yields CDR1 GTSNPN and CDR2 SVGIG (reference sequence). The CDR3 reads CAWSQIAGGRTDTQYF. CDR3 nucleotides: TGTGCCTGGAGTCAAATAGCGGGAGGGCGCACAGATACGCAGTATTTT. Looking up the rest from reference TRBV30 and TRBJ2-3 gives the full variable domain: SQTIHQWPATLVQPVGSPLSLECTVEGTSNPNLYWYRQAAGRGLQLLFYSVGIGQISSEVPQNLSASRPQDRQFILSSKKLLLSDSGFYLCAWSQIAGGRTDTQYFGPGTRLTVL.

The chain has TRBV7-3 and TRBJ2-5; 7 nucleotides agree with TRBD2. CDR1 SGHTA and CDR2 FQGTGA come from the germline V gene. V was clipped by 5 bases and J by 9 bases; unmatched bases: 12. The length of the CDR3 is 14 residues. CDR3 in amino acids: CASSPEGGPASQYF. The CDR3 nucleotides are TGTGCCAGCAGCCCCGAGGGAGGGCCGGCGTCCCAGTACTTC.

The chain is built from TRBV25-1 and TRBJ2-7; D gene ambiguous. Trimming stripped 3 bases from V and 2 bases from J, with 11 bases between. CDR1 and CDR2 from the germline V gene are MGHDK and SYGVNS. The CDR3 length is 14 residues. DNA of the CDR3: TGTGCCAGCAGTGAGCGGCGGCAAACCTACGAGCAGTACTTC. This encodes CASSERRQTYEQYF.